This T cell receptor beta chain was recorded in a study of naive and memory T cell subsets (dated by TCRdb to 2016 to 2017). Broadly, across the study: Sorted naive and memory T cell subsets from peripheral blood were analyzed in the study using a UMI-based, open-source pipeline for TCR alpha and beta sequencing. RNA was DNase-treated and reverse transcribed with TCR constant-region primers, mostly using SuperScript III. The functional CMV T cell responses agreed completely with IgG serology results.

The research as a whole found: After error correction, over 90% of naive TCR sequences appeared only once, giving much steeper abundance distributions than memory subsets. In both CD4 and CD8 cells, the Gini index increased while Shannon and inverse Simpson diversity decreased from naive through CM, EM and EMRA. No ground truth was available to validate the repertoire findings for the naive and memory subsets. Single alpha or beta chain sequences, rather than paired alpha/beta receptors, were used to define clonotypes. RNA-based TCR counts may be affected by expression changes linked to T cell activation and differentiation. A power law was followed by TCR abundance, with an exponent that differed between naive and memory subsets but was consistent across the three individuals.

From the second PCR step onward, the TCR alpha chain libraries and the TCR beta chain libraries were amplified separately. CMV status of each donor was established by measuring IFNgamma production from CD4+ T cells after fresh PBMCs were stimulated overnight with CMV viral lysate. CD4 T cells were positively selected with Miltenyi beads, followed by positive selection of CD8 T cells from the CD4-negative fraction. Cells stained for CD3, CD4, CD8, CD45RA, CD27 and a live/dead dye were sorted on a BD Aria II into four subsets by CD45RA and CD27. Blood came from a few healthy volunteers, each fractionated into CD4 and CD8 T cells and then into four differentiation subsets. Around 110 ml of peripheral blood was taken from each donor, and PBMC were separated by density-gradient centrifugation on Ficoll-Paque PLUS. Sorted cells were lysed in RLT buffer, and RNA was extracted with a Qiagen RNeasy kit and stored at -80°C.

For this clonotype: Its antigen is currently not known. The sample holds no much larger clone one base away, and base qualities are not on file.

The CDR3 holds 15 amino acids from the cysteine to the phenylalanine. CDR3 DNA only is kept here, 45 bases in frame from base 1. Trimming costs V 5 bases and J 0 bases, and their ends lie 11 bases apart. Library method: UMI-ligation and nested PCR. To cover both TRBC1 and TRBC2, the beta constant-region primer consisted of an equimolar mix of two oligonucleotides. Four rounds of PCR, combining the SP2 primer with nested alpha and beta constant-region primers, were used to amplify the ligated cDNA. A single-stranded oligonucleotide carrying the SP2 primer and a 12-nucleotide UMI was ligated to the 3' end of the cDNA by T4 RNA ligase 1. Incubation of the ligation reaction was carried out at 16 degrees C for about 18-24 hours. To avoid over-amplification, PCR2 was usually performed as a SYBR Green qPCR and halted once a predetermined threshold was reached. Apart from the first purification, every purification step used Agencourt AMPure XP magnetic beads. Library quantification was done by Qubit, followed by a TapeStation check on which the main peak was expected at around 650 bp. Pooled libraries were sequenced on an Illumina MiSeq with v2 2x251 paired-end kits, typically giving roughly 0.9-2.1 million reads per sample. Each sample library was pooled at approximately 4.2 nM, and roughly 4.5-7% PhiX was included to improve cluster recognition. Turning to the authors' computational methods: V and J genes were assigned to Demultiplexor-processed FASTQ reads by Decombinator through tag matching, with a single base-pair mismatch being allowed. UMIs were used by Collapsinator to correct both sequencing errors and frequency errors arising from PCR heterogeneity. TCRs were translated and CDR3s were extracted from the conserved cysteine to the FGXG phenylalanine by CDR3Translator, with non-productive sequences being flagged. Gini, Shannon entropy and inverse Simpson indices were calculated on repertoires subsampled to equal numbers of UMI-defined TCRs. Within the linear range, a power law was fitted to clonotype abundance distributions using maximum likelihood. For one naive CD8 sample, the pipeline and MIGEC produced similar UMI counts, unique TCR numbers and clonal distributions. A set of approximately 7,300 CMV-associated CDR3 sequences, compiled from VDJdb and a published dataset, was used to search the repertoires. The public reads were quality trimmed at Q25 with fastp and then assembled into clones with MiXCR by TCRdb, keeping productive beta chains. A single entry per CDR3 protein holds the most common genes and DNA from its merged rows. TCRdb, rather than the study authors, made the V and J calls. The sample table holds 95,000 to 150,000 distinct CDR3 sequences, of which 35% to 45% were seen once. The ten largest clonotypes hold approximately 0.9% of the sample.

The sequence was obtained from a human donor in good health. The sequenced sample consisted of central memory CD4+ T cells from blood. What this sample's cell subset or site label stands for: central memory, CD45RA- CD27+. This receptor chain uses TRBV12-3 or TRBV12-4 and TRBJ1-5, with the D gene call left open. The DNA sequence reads TGTGCCAGCAGTCTTAAGCAATATAGCAATCAGCCCCAGCATTTT. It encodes CASSLKQYSNQPQHF.